Each of the 18 T cell receptor beta chains below was sequenced from the same sample in a study of cytomegalovirus exposure and HLA in healthy donors. The PCR ran on 60 Vbeta and 13 Jbeta primers. Some clones are missing from TCRdb's copy, which holds only in-frame ones; the method was immunoSEQ multiplex PCR. Of about 140,000 clones in the sample, 70% to 80% were seen once. Sequencing used PBMCs. These receptors originate from a woman aged 45-65 years in good health and CMV-seronegative.

The chain employs TRBV28 and TRBJ2-6; no definite D call. The ends were cut back, 5 bases at V and 1 base at J, with 15 bases in the middle. CDR1 is MDHEN, CDR2 SYDVKM, per germline. The CDR3 extends over 17 amino acids. The CDR3 nucleotides are TGTGCCAGCAGTCCCCTCGCGAGGTTTTCTGGGGCCAACGTCCTGACTTTC. Protein: CASSPLARFSGANVLTF.

The chain carries TRBV2 and TRBJ1-5, with D possibly matching TRBD1 (5 bases). The CDR3 covers 13 residues. Trimming cost V 5 bases and J 1 base, with 6 bases left between them. The germline V gene has CDR1 SNHLY and CDR2 FYNNEI. The CDR3 is CASSPGSNQPQHF. CDR3 bases: TGTGCCAGCAGTCCAGGGAGCAATCAGCCCCAGCATTTT. Full variable domain (outside the CDR3, taken from reference TRBV2 and TRBJ1-5): EPEVTQTPSHQVTQMGQEVILRCVPISNHLYFYWYRQILGQKVEFLVSFYNNEISEKSEIFDDQFSVERPDGSNFTLKIRSTKLEDSAMYFCASSPGSNQPQHFGDGTRLSIL.

Note on this clone: This same CDR3 is encoded by further DNA sequences in the sample. This chain joins TRBV4-1 and TRBJ1-5; tentatively, D is TRBD1 (5 bases). This CDR3 spans 12 amino acids. CDR1 and CDR2 from the germline V gene are MGHRA and YSYEKL. The V gene lost 3 bases and the J gene lost 7 bases, with 7 bases spanning the gap. The CDR3 spells CASSQGGQPQHF. In DNA, the CDR3 is TGCGCCAGCAGCCAGGGGGGGCAGCCCCAGCATTTT.

The table lists this clone with a count of one. CDR3 coding DNA: TGTGCCAGCAGCTTGGAGCGGGGGTGGTCCTACGAGCAGTACTTC. It encodes CASSLERGWSYEQYF. This chain joins TRBV5-4 and TRBJ2-7; TRBD2 matches 8 bases. The V and J ends lost 0 bases and 1 base, in that order; junction bases with no gene match: 3. The CDR3 consists of 15 residues. Germline loops: CDR1 SGHNT, CDR2 YYREEE (reference sequence). The full variable domain, completed using reference TRBV5-4 and TRBJ2-7, is ETGVTQSPTHLIKTRGQQVTLRCSSQSGHNTVSWYQQALGQGPQFIFQYYREEENGRGNFPPRFSGLQFPNYSSELNVNALELDDSALYLCASSLERGWSYEQYFGPGTRLTVT.

The chain uses TRBV19 and TRBJ2-7; TRBD1 agrees at 10 bases. The V and J ends lost 3 bases and 3 bases, in that order; junction bases with no gene match: 2. Germline-derived CDR1 and CDR2 are LNHDA and SQIVND (reference sequence). This CDR3 has 14 residues. CDR3 sequence: CASSIRTGGYEQYF. The CDR3 DNA reads TGTGCCAGTAGTATCAGGACAGGGGGCTACGAGCAGTACTTC.

This clone was counted a single time. The CDR3: CASSPGTSGGSTDTQYF. In DNA form, the CDR3 reads TGTGCCAGCAGCCCAGGGACTAGCGGGGGTAGTACAGATACGCAGTATTTT. This chain joins TRBV5-4 and TRBJ2-3, with TRBD2 matching over 14 bases. Losses at the gene ends were 4 bases for V and 3 bases for J; bases not matched to a gene: 7. Per the germline V gene, CDR1 is SGHNT and CDR2 is YYREEE (reference sequence). This CDR3 comprises 17 residues.

The chain uses TRBV9 and TRBJ2-5; D might be TRBD1 (6 bases). The CDR3 runs 14 residues. Germline values: CDR1 SGDLS, CDR2 YYNGEE. V was pared by 4 bases and J by 5 bases, with 15 bases between. CDR3 residues: CASSYRDMRETQYF. Here the CDR3 DNA reads TGTGCCAGCAGCTACCGGGACATGAGGGAGACCCAGTACTTC.

The genes are TRBV28 and TRBJ1-2, with D maybe TRBD1 (6 bases). Germline loops: CDR1 MDHEN, CDR2 SYDVKM. This CDR3 has 13 residues. The V and J ends lost 2 bases and 8 bases respectively, with 12 bases between them. CDR3 in DNA: TGTGCCAGCAGTTTAGCGGGGGCAAGAGGCTACACCTTC. Protein sequence: CASSLAGARGYTF.

The chain employs TRBV11-2 and TRBJ2-7; perhaps TRBD1 as D (6 bases). Germline loops: CDR1 SGHAT, CDR2 FQNNGV. The CDR3 has 14 amino acids. V lost 1 base to trimming and J lost 4 bases, with 11 bases between them. The CDR3: CASSLARQVYEQYF. CDR3 sequence (DNA): TGTGCCAGCAGCTTAGCCCGACAGGTATACGAGCAGTACTTC.

The chain employs TRBV5-1 and TRBJ1-1, with TRBD1 identical over 7 bases. The germline CDR1 and CDR2 sequences are SGHRS and YFSETQ. J lost 2 bases, V lost 2 bases, and 3 bases had no gene match. The length of the CDR3 is 14 residues. The CDR3 here is CASSFTGVNTEAFF. The CDR3 DNA is TGCGCCAGCAGCTTTACAGGGGTAAACACTGAAGCTTTCTTT.

The V call is TRBV7-2, the J call TRBJ2-1; perhaps TRBD2 as D (6 bases). This CDR3 spans 15 amino acids. Trimming removed 6 bases at V and 3 bases at J, with 15 bases between. Looked up from germline, CDR1 is SGHTA and CDR2 is FQGNSA. CDR3 in amino acids: CASRPEGPGYNEQFF. The CDR3 DNA sequence: TGTGCCAGCAGACCGGAGGGTCCTGGCTACAATGAGCAGTTCTTC.

The chain has TRBV7-8 and TRBJ2-5; 7 bases fit TRBD1. With V trimmed by 5 bases and J by 11 bases, 14 bases remained unmatched. The CDR3 runs to 14 residues. The V gene's germline CDR1 is SGHVS and CDR2 FQNEAQ. CDR3 in DNA: TGTGCCAGCAGCCCGAGCCGACAGGGTTATGGGCAGTACTTC. Translation gives CASSPSRQGYGQYF.

The chain links TRBV13 to TRBJ2-2; 11 positions match TRBD1. V was pared by 4 bases and J by 3 bases, with 10 bases of the junction left unmatched. There are 18 residues in the CDR3. CDR1 and CDR2 from the germline V gene are PRHDT and FYEKMQ (reference sequence). The CDR3 loop is CASSSFSTDRGHTGELFF. In DNA, the CDR3 is TGTGCCAGCAGCTCTTTCTCCACGGACAGGGGGCACACCGGGGAGCTGTTTTTT.

The CDR3 DNA follows: TGTGCCAGTAGGGACAGGCATGGAATGACCTACGAGCAGTACTTC. Translation: CASRDRHGMTYEQYF. The chain employs TRBV19 and TRBJ2-7; 7 nucleotides align to TRBD1. This CDR3 is 15 amino acids long. Germline V gives CDR1 LNHDA, CDR2 SQIVND (reference sequence). Trimming took 6 bases from V and 2 from J; bases not matched to a gene: 10. Filled out from reference TRBV19 and TRBJ2-7, the complete variable domain reads DGGITQSPKYLFRKEGQNVTLSCEQNLNHDAMYWYRQDPGQGLRLIYYSQIVNDFQKGDIAEGYSVSREKKESFPLTVTSAQKNPTAFYLCASRDRHGMTYEQYFGPGTRLTVT.

The J gene is TRBJ2-1, the V gene TRBV9, with TRBD1 identical over 11 bases. Looked up from germline, CDR1 is SGDLS and CDR2 is YYNGEE. CDR3 length equals 17 residues. The V and J ends lost 1 base and 5 bases, in that order; junction bases with no gene match: 8. The CDR3 DNA is TGTGCCAGCAGCGTAAACCGGGGACAGGGGGAGAACAATGAGCAGTTCTTC. Its protein is CASSVNRGQGENNEQFF.

The chain uses TRBV5-6 and TRBJ1-2; TRBD1 aligns across 8 bases. There are 16 residues in the CDR3. V dropped 1 base and J dropped 4; count of bases not matched to a gene: 9. CDR1 and CDR2 from the germline V gene are SGHDT and YYEEEE. This CDR3 is CASSLSAGTGSYGYTF. The CDR3 DNA reads TGTGCCAGCAGCTTGAGCGCTGGGACAGGTTCCTATGGCTACACCTTC.

This clone came up once. V gene TRBV6-1 combines with J gene TRBJ2-6; D is possibly TRBD1 (5 bases). V was clipped by 7 bases and J by 6 bases, with 10 bases between them. The germline V gene encodes CDR1 MNHNS and CDR2 SASEGT. The CDR3 runs 13 residues. CDR3 amino acids: CASNLGEANVLTF. The CDR3 region has the DNA TGTGCCAGCAATTTAGGGGAGGCCAACGTCCTGACTTTC.

The chain combines TRBV28 with TRBJ1-2, with D perhaps matching TRBD1 (6 bases). The CDR3 totals 14 residues. V lost 8 bases to trimming and J lost 4 bases, with 17 bases between them. Germline V gives CDR1 MDHEN, CDR2 SYDVKM. This CDR3 is CASRRQGHPYGYTF. Written as DNA, the CDR3 is TGTGCCAGCCGACGTCAGGGGCATCCCTATGGCTACACCTTC.